One and the same sample provided the 18 T cell receptor beta chains below, sequenced in a study of blood T cell repertoires in COVID-19. The data were produced by immunoSEQ multiplex PCR, yet TCRdb's version contains in-frame clones alone and is incomplete. Here the sample spans 350,000 to 500,000 clones, around nine tenths being singletons. What was sequenced was peripheral blood. The receptors come from a young man with COVID-19, enrolled during active disease.

The count of this clone is one. The CDR3 loop is CASSMGDHGTRFQETQYF. CDR3 in DNA: TGTGCCAGTAGTATGGGTGACCACGGGACTCGGTTCCAAGAGACCCAGTACTTC. The chain carries TRBV19 and TRBJ2-5; D is possibly TRBD2 (6 bases). Trimming stripped 3 bases from V and 1 base from J, with 21 bases between. Germline CDR1 reads LNHDA; CDR2 reads SQIVND (reference sequence). This CDR3 contains 18 residues.

This sequence joins TRBV11-3 and TRBJ2-6; 12 bases map to TRBD2. V shed 5 bases, J shed 1 base, and the junction held 6 bases outside the gene matches. This CDR3 comprises 18 residues. In germline, CDR1 is SGHNT, CDR2 YENEEA. CDR3 amino acids: CASSPGLAGRSGANVLTF. CDR3 sequence (DNA): TGTGCCAGCAGCCCGGGACTAGCGGGCCGTTCTGGGGCCAACGTCCTGACTTTC.

The chain carries TRBV30 and TRBJ1-5; 9 positions agree with TRBD1. V lost 1 base and J lost 5; bases outside the gene matches: 3. Germline V gene data show CDR1 as GTSNPN and CDR2 as SVGIG (reference sequence). The CDR3 is 14 residues long. This CDR3 reads CAWSAGTGYQPQHF. CDR3 nucleotide sequence: TGTGCCTGGAGTGCCGGGACAGGGTATCAGCCCCAGCATTTT.

The rearrangement links TRBV27 to TRBJ1-1; 8 bases match TRBD1. After removal of 3 bases from V and 4 bases from J, the junction contained 7 bases not matched to a gene. This CDR3 spans 15 amino acids. Germline CDR1 MNHEY, CDR2 SMNVEV (reference sequence). This CDR3 reads CASSFQSGGVTEAFF. Written as DNA, the CDR3 is TGTGCCAGCAGTTTCCAGTCAGGGGGCGTCACTGAAGCTTTCTTT.

The chain employs TRBV5-1 and TRBJ1-5; D might be TRBD1 (5 bases). The V gene lost 4 bases and the J gene lost 3 bases, with 11 bases spanning the gap. Germline CDR1 reads SGHRS; CDR2 reads YFSETQ. There are 14 residues in the CDR3. Here the CDR3 DNA reads TGCGCCAGCAGCCCCGACAGTCCCAATCAGCCCCAGCATTTT. Translated, it gives CASSPDSPNQPQHF.

The chain is built from TRBV3-1 (or the pseudogene TRBV3-2) and TRBJ1-2; TRBD1 might be the D (5 bases). The V and J ends lost 1 base and 8 bases respectively, with 14 bases between them. Germline CDR1 reads LGHDT; CDR2 reads YNNKEL (reference sequence). The CDR3 totals 14 residues. DNA of the CDR3: TGTGCCAGCAGCCAAGTGGAGGGGAAAAACGGCTACACCTTC. Its translation is CASSQVEGKNGYTF.

This chain joins TRBV11-3 and TRBJ2-5, with a weak D call TRBD2 (5 bases). Trimming stripped 6 bases from V and 5 bases from J, with 13 bases between. This CDR3 region has 13 residues. Germline CDR1 and CDR2: SGHNT and YENEEA. The CDR3, as DNA: TGTGCCAGCAGACAAACGCGGGTGGAGACCCAGTACTTC. Translation gives CASRQTRVETQYF. The entire variable domain, with the rest obtained from reference TRBV11-3 and TRBJ2-5, is as follows: EAGVVQSPRYKIIEKKQPVAFWCNPISGHNTLYWYLQNLGQGPELLIRYENEEAVDDSQLPKDRFSAERLKGVDSTLKIQPAELGDSAVYLCASRQTRVETQYFGPGTRLLVL.

V is TRBV6-2 or TRBV6-3 and J is TRBJ2-7; D may be TRBD1 (6 bases). This CDR3 spans 15 amino acids. Trimming cost V 2 bases and J 4 bases, with 15 bases left between them. Germline V lookup: CDR1 MNHEY, CDR2 SVGEGT. The CDR3 region is CASSYPGTSFYEQYF. The CDR3, as DNA: TGTGCCAGCAGTTACCCCGGGACAAGCTTTTACGAGCAGTACTTC.

The chain combines TRBV18 with TRBJ2-7, with D perhaps TRBD1 (5 bases). The CDR3 totals 16 residues. Per germline, CDR1 KGHSH and CDR2 LQKENI. V was shortened by 0 bases and J by 6 bases, with 18 bases between the two germline ends. The CDR3 spells CASSPPGWEGVGEQYF. CDR3 sequence (DNA): TGTGCCAGCTCACCACCAGGTTGGGAAGGGGTAGGCGAGCAGTACTTC.

V is TRBV2 and J is TRBJ1-1, with no clear D. The V gene's germline CDR1 is SNHLY and CDR2 FYNNEI. Trimming took off 4 bases at V and 12 bases at J, with 12 bases between the two ends. The length of the CDR3 is 11 residues. The CDR3 DNA reads as TGTGCCAGCAGTGTCGGGTTCTTTACTTTCTTT. As protein: CASSVGFFTFF.

The chain is built from TRBV5-1 and TRBJ1-1, with 11 bases that match TRBD1. Germline lookup yields CDR1 SGHRS and CDR2 YFSETQ. With 4 bases clipped from V and 6 bases from J, the junction kept 5 bases outside the gene matches. There are 14 residues in the CDR3. CDR3 protein: CASSPGQGAAEAFF. In DNA form, the CDR3 reads TGCGCCAGCAGCCCCGGACAGGGGGCAGCTGAAGCTTTCTTT. The whole variable domain, filled in from reference TRBV5-1 and TRBJ1-1, reads KAGVTQTPRYLIKTRGQQVTLSCSPISGHRSVSWYQQTPGQGLQFLFEYFSETQRNKGNFPGRFSGRQFSNSRSEMNVSTLELGDSALYLCASSPGQGAAEAFFGQGTRLTVV.

A remark on this clone: One end of the junction does not line up with germline, which may come from a read error. The CDR3 spells CATETYYYGYTF. Written as DNA, the CDR3 is TGCGCAACAGAAACCTATTATTATGGCTACACCTTC. The chain carries TRBV19 and TRBJ1-2; D unclear. Germline V gives CDR1 LNHDA, CDR2 SQIVND (reference sequence). The CDR3 has 12 residues. Full variable domain (outside the CDR3, taken from reference TRBV19 and TRBJ1-2): DGGITQSPKYLFRKEGQNVTLSCEQNLNHDAMYWYRQDPGQGLRLIYYSQIVNDFQKGDIAEGYSVSREKKESFPLTVTSAQKNPTAFYLCATETYYYGYTFGSGTRLTVV.

The CDR3 spells CASSVTGTGYNQPQHF. The CDR3 coding sequence is TGCGCCAGCAGTGTAACCGGGACAGGGTACAATCAGCCCCAGCATTTT. The gene calls are TRBV10-2 and TRBJ1-5, with 9 bases fitting TRBD1. Unmatched junction bases numbered 7, after V lost 4 bases and J lost 3 bases. The CDR3 contains 16 residues. Per germline, CDR1 WSHSY and CDR2 SAAADI.

This clone has a single count. The chain employs TRBV6-6 and TRBJ1-5; 9 bases align to TRBD1. This CDR3 is built from 13 residues. CDR1 and CDR2 (germline): MNHNY, SVGAGI (reference sequence). CDR3 protein: CVPRTGEVQPQHF. The CDR3 DNA reads as TGTGTCCCTCGGACAGGGGAAGTTCAGCCCCAGCATTTT.

The chain employs TRBV6-5 and TRBJ1-3; 10 bases align to TRBD1. CDR1 and CDR2 from the germline V gene are MNHEY and SVGAGI. The CDR3 is 15 amino acids. J gave up 2 bases and V 2 bases, and 0 bases lay outside the gene matches. CDR3 in amino acids: CASSYDRGPGNTIYF. CDR3 DNA: TGTGCCAGCAGTTACGACAGGGGGCCTGGAAACACCATATATTTT.

The rearrangement uses TRBV19 and TRBJ2-6, with 7 positions matching TRBD1. V lost 4 bases and J lost 0; bases outside the gene matches: 3. Germline V gene data show CDR1 as LNHDA and CDR2 as SQIVND (reference sequence). The CDR3 runs 16 residues. The chain's CDR3 is CASSRDSSSGANVLTF. CDR3 in DNA: TGTGCCAGTAGTAGGGACAGTAGCTCTGGGGCCAACGTCCTGACTTTC. The full variable domain, with the rest looked up from reference TRBV19 and TRBJ2-6, is DGGITQSPKYLFRKEGQNVTLSCEQNLNHDAMYWYRQDPGQGLRLIYYSQIVNDFQKGDIAEGYSVSREKKESFPLTVTSAQKNPTAFYLCASSRDSSSGANVLTFGAGSRLTVL.

Concerning this clone itself: Other DNA sequences in this specimen translate into the identical CDR3. CDR3 sequence (DNA): TGTGCCAGCAGTACATATGGTGAGCAGTTCTTC. This encodes CASSTYGEQFF. This rearrangement joins TRBV27 to TRBJ2-1; D is ambiguous. Germline CDR1 is MNHEY and CDR2 is SMNVEV (reference sequence). The CDR3 extends over 11 amino acids. V lost 5 bases, J lost 9 bases, and 8 bases lay in between.

V usage is TRBV15 and J usage is TRBJ2-3; perhaps TRBD1 as D (6 bases). V was shortened by 2 bases and J by 2 bases, with 11 bases between the two germline ends. CDR3 length equals 15 residues. CDR1 and CDR2 (germline): LNHNV, YYDKDF (reference sequence). The CDR3 bases are TGTGCCACCAGCAGAACCAGGGGAACCACAGATACGCAGTATTTT. Translated: CATSRTRGTTDTQYF.